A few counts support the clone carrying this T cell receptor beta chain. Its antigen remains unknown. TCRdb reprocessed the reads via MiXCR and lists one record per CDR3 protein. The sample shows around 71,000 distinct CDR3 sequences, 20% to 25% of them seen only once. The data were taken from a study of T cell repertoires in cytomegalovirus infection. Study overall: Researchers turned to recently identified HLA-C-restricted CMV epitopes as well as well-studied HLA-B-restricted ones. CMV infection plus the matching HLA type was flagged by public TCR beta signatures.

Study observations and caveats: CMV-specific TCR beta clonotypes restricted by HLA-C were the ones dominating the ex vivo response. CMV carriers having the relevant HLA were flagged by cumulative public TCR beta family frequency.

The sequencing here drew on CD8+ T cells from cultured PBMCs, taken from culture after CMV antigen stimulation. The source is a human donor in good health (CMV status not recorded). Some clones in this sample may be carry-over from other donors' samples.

The CDR3 DNA is TGTGCCAGCAGCTTAGACTCCCAACGGAACGCTCGGAACACTGAAGCTTTCTTT. Its protein product is CASSLDSQRNARNTEAFF. V usage is TRBV7-9 and J usage is TRBJ1-1; no clear D gene. V was shortened by 1 base and J by 1 base, with 19 bases between the two germline ends. The CDR3 length is 18 residues. The germline V gene has CDR1 SEHNR and CDR2 FQNEAQ (reference sequence).